The source of this T cell receptor (beta chain) is a study of chemoradiotherapy in HPV16-positive cancers (dated by TCRdb to 2021 to 2024). Turning to the overall study: Functional T-cell assays on cells from two HPV16-positive patients defined candidate HPV-specific T-cell clones and common TCR motifs. Whether T-cell immunity against the HPV oncoproteins E6 and E7 changes during chemoradiotherapy and whether survival is affected by this immunity were examined in the study. Next, the candidate HPV-specific TCRs and motifs were followed in TCR repertoires from approximately 82 patients with HPV-related cancers. Study-wide findings and limitations: In HPV16-positive patients, expansion of HPV-responsive T cells during chemoradiotherapy was found to be associated with improved recurrence-free survival. Expansion of candidate HPV-specific clones and E7-related TCR motifs was observed in the tumor microenvironment during treatment, whereas no such expansion was observed for non-HPV-specific T cells. Only two HPV16-positive patients were used to derive the functional definition of HPV-specific T cells, and the survival association was reported for HPV16-positive patients.

Libraries were made using the immunoSEQ multiplex PCR assay. The table comes from immuneACCESS by way of TCRdb, which keeps in-frame sequences with V and J called. Part of the clones is missing from these tables; in studies checked, under half for an unresolved V gene and the rest for unknown reasons. The sample data list approximately 15,000 clones, and 85% to 90% of these were observed just once. The leading ten clones occupy 3.5% of the sample. Regarding this clone: Its antigen is unknown. Base qualities are not at hand, and no much larger clone is one base apart.

Repertoires were sampled multiple times during chemoradiotherapy, which allowed clonal expansion in the tumor microenvironment to be followed. The origin of this receptor is a human donor with HPV-associated anogenital cancer. The source material was blood, sampled from a patient who underwent chemoradiotherapy.

The sequenced DNA: TGTGCCAGCTCACCACTTCCCGGGGCCTCCGAAGCTTTCTTT. Translated, it gives CASSPLPGASEAFF. Rearrangement joined TRBV18 to TRBJ1-1, and perhaps TRBD1 as D gene, on 5 matching bases. Via the germline V gene, CDR1 is KGHSH and CDR2 LQKENI. The CDR3 covers 14 residues, taking in both the cysteine and the phenylalanine. Just the 42-base CDR3 DNA is kept, in frame starting at base 1. V loses 1 base of germline sequence and J loses 8 bases, and the interval between the two ends is 14 bases.